Listed below are T cell receptor beta chains from one sample, sequenced in a study of CD8 T cells in Susac syndrome. TCRdb analysed the immunoSEQ multiplex PCR reads with MiXCR anew, one entry per CDR3 protein. The sample includes roughly 200,000 distinct CDR3 sequences, 93% of them seen just once. The sample consisted of CD4+ T cells from PBMCs. Every receptor here comes from a human donor in good health. Each CDR3 is given without its conserved first and last residue. Clone size is not always given. Where it is, it says once, few, many or a class for expanded clones.

size	V	J	CDR3
NA	TRBV19	TRBJ1-5	ASNPGNRGNQPQH
NA	TRBV5-1	TRBJ2-5	ASSGGTQTEKETQY
NA	TRBV20-1	TRBJ2-3	SARDRAVTQY
few	TRBV6-5	TRBJ2-2	ASRTGLNTGELF
NA	TRBV12-3/TRBV12-4	TRBJ2-7	ASRLDSSKQY
NA	TRBV14	TRBJ2-3	ASSQESGWGSAQY
once	TRBV15	TRBJ2-5	ATSRDPPGLLQETQY
once	TRBV30	TRBJ1-4	AWTRGVATNEKLF
NA	TRBV20-1	TRBJ1-5	SARAQGQPQH
once	TRBV5-4	TRBJ2-5	ASSLERAGLETQY
NA	TRBV2	TRBJ2-3	ASRGLAGFADTQY
once	TRBV5-1	TRBJ2-2	ASSSPSGQAQVFSGELF
NA	TRBV18	TRBJ1-5	ASSPPQPYQPQH
NA	TRBV5-1	TRBJ2-1	ASSGTSGGDEQF
NA	TRBV7-2	TRBJ1-1	ASTLRLGTEAF
NA	TRBV19	TRBJ2-7	ASSPTGFDEQY
once	TRBV5-1	TRBJ2-2	ASSLARAHTGELF
NA	TRBV20-1	TRBJ2-3	SAIKTVTDTQY
NA	TRBV18	TRBJ1-2	ASSLTGQGEGYT
NA	TRBV5-1	TRBJ1-6	ASSSRDRGSSPLH
NA	TRBV4-1	TRBJ1-4	TSSRDEKLF
NA	TRBV7-2	TRBJ2-1	ASSSEPGQGPEEQF
NA	TRBV28	TRBJ1-1	ASSGQGGDTEAF